The source of this TCR beta chain is a study of shared clonotypes between healthy human individuals. Terminally differentiated effector memory CD45RA+ cells were excluded by CCR7 positive selection of CD45RO-negative cells. Only in-frame clones appear in the TCRdb table, and some are missing; sequencing was by immunoSEQ multiplex PCR. Among some 580,000 clones listed, 95% to 98% were seen once. CDR3 length: 14 residues. Germline V lookup: CDR1 SGHNT, CDR2 YYREEE (reference sequence). After removal of 2 bases from V and 2 bases from J, the junction contained 4 bases not matched to a gene. The specimen sequenced was naive CD8+ T cells sorted from blood. The sequence was obtained from a young man in good health. V and J are TRBV5-4 and TRBJ2-7, with 7 bases fitting TRBD1. The CDR3 loop reads CASSLGTETYEQYF. CDR3 sequence (DNA): TGTGCCAGCAGCTTAGGGACAGAGACCTACGAGCAGTACTTC.